One sample yielded the 21 T cell receptor beta chains listed below, sequenced in a study of shared T cell receptors in the human thymus. Profiling relied on immunoSEQ multiplex PCR, and the TCRdb table lists in-frame clones only, not all of them. Among some 640,000 clones listed, about 87% were seen once. These data were likewise used in another study, on human thymus T cells.

The sequencing input was thymocytes. Every receptor here comes from a boy under three years old with a congenital heart defect.

The chain uses TRBV28 and TRBJ2-7; TRBD1 matches at 11 bases. This CDR3 comprises 15 residues. The germline gives CDR1 MDHEN, CDR2 SYDVKM. Trimming removed 1 base from V and 3 bases from J; junction bases left unmatched: 2. CDR3 sequence (DNA): TGTGCCAGCAGTTTATCCGGGACAGGGGGCTACGAGCAGTACTTC. Translated: CASSLSGTGGYEQYF.

V gene TRBV5-6 combines with J gene TRBJ1-5; D is undetermined. The CDR3 has 17 residues. V was shortened by 4 bases and J by 5 bases, with 22 bases between the two germline ends. Germline assignment: CDR1 SGHDT and CDR2 YYEEEE. CDR3 in DNA: TGTGCCAGCAGCAAATCCCGGCGGGGTAATACTGATCAGCCCCAGCATTTT. Residues: CASSKSRRGNTDQPQHF.

The CDR3 region is CASSPPAGNTIYF. The CDR3 DNA sequence: TGTGCCAGCTCACCCCCGGCTGGAAACACCATATATTTT. The chain has TRBV18 and TRBJ1-3; D not certain. Per the germline V gene, CDR1 is KGHSH and CDR2 is LQKENI. V was cut by 3 bases and J by 2 bases, with 5 bases left in between. This CDR3 is built from 13 residues.

The chain carries TRBV14 and TRBJ2-3; tentative D call: TRBD2 (5 bases). The CDR3 consists of 16 residues. CDR1 and CDR2 from the germline V gene are SGHDN and FVKESK. The ends were cut back, 0 bases at V and 6 bases at J, with 16 bases in the middle. CDR3 sequence (DNA): TGTGCCAGCAGCCAAGAATTGCCTTTGCTAGCTGATACGCAGTATTTT. Its protein is CASSQELPLLADTQYF.

This chain links TRBV27 with TRBJ1-4, with TRBD1 as a possible D gene (6 bases). CDR3 length equals 14 residues. Germline V CDR1 and CDR2: MNHEY, SMNVEV (reference sequence). Trimming cost V 5 bases and J 8 bases, with 15 bases left between them. The CDR3 loop reads CASSLSSGDEKLFF. The CDR3 DNA reads TGTGCCAGCAGTCTAAGCTCAGGGGACGAAAAACTGTTTTTT.

The chain couples TRBV6-5 to TRBJ2-7, with 10 bases aligning to TRBD1. CDR3 length: 14 residues. Trimming at V came to 6 bases and at J to 6 bases, leaving 8 bases not matched to a gene. Germline CDR1 reads MNHEY; CDR2 reads SVGAGI. The CDR3 coding sequence is TGTGCCAGCAGCCCCAGGGACAGGGGACCCGAGCAGTACTTC. It translates to CASSPRDRGPEQYF.

CDR3 sequence: CASHSRGPNNEQFF. CDR3 DNA: TGTGCCAGCCACTCCAGGGGACCGAACAATGAGCAGTTCTTC. This chain connects TRBV25-1 to TRBJ2-1; D might be TRBD1 (6 bases). V dropped 8 bases and J dropped 5 bases, with 16 bases sitting between them. CDR1 is MGHDK and CDR2 is SYGVNS in the germline V gene. The CDR3 totals 14 residues.

The rearrangement joins TRBV4-3 to TRBJ2-1; 11 nucleotides agree with TRBD1. The CDR3 runs to 17 residues. The V gene end was trimmed by 6 bases and the J gene end by 4 bases; junction bases not matched to a gene: 11. Germline V CDR1 and CDR2: LGHNA, YSLEER. The CDR3 DNA reads TGCGCCAGCAGTCGTACACCGGGACAGGGGGTTTACAATGAGCAGTTCTTC. Translating it yields CASSRTPGQGVYNEQFF.

The rearrangement links TRBV29-1 to TRBJ2-6; unclear D gene. The germline V gene encodes CDR1 SQVTM and CDR2 ANQGSEA. The V end was cut by 3 bases, the J end by 0 bases, with 18 bases between. The CDR3 totals 18 residues. The CDR3 here is CSVDTLLSEASGANVLTF. In DNA, the CDR3 is TGCAGCGTTGATACTCTTTTGTCAGAGGCCTCTGGGGCCAACGTCCTGACTTTC. Filled out from reference TRBV29-1 and TRBJ2-6, the complete variable domain reads SAVISQKPSRDICQRGTSLTIQCQVDSQVTMMFWYRQQPGQSLTLIATANQGSEATYESGFVIDKFPISRPNLTFSTLTVSNMSPEDSSIYLCSVDTLLSEASGANVLTFGAGSRLTVL.

The J gene is TRBJ1-2, the V gene TRBV28; 9 bases map to TRBD1. The CDR3 consists of 17 residues. The germline V gene encodes CDR1 MDHEN and CDR2 SYDVKM. V was clipped by 5 bases and J by 4 bases; unmatched bases: 14. CDR3: CASSTGTGNLPGYGYTF. DNA for the CDR3: TGTGCCAGCAGTACTGGGACAGGGAACCTCCCGGGCTATGGCTACACCTTC.

This clone was picked up one time. The chain employs TRBV15 and TRBJ1-6; perhaps TRBD1 as D (5 bases). CDR1 is LNHNV, CDR2 YYDKDF, per germline (reference sequence). V dropped 0 bases and J dropped 10 bases, with 13 bases sitting between them. CDR3 size: 15 residues. The CDR3 DNA follows: TGTGCCACCAGCAGAGATAAGACAGCATTATCACCCCTCCACTTT. Encoded protein: CATSRDKTALSPLHF.

The chain combines TRBV5-1 with TRBJ2-1; perhaps TRBD2 as D (6 bases). Looked up from germline, CDR1 is SGHRS and CDR2 is YFSETQ. The CDR3 totals 16 residues. Trimming took off 1 base at V and 3 bases at J, with 14 bases between the two ends. CDR3 bases: TGCGCCAGCAGCTTGACTAGCCCTAGTTTCTACAATGAGCAGTTCTTC. This translates into CASSLTSPSFYNEQFF.

The chain recombines TRBV7-2 with TRBJ1-3; D not certain. V was cut by 2 bases and J by 1 base, with 6 bases left in between. Germline V gene lookup returns CDR1 SGHTA and CDR2 FQGNSA. The CDR3 consists of 14 residues. This CDR3 is CASSLNPSGNTIYF. CDR3 sequence (DNA): TGTGCCAGCAGCTTAAATCCGTCTGGAAACACCATATATTTT. The full variable domain, in which reference TRBV7-2 and TRBJ1-3 provide the parts outside the CDR3, is GAGVSQSPSNKVTEKGKDVELRCDPISGHTALYWYRQSLGQGLEFLIYFQGNSAPDKSGLPSDRFSAERTGGSVSTLTIQRTQQEDSAVYLCASSLNPSGNTIYFGEGSWLTVV.

A note on this clone: The same CDR3 is also encoded by other DNA sequences in this sample. This sequence joins TRBV7-9 and TRBJ2-2, with 7 bases identical to TRBD2. The germline V gene encodes CDR1 SEHNR and CDR2 FQNEAQ (reference sequence). J was trimmed by 6 bases and V by 11 bases; bases with no gene match: 6. CDR3 length: 12 amino acids. In DNA, the CDR3 is TGTGCCCCTGGACTAGTCTCCGGGGAGCTGTTTTTT. Protein sequence: CAPGLVSGELFF.

The V gene is TRBV19, the J gene TRBJ2-2; 13 bases are a match to TRBD2. Germline V CDR1 and CDR2: LNHDA, SQIVND (reference sequence). V shed 6 bases and J 1 base; nucleotides not matched to a gene: 5. CDR3 size: 17 residues. The CDR3 region is CASSPGLAGRNTGELFF. Written as DNA, the CDR3 is TGTGCCAGTAGCCCGGGACTAGCGGGGAGGAACACCGGGGAGCTGTTTTTT. Full variable domain (remainder filled in from reference TRBV19 and TRBJ2-2): DGGITQSPKYLFRKEGQNVTLSCEQNLNHDAMYWYRQDPGQGLRLIYYSQIVNDFQKGDIAEGYSVSREKKESFPLTVTSAQKNPTAFYLCASSPGLAGRNTGELFFGEGSRLTVL.

The rearrangement joins TRBV7-9 to TRBJ1-2, with D possibly matching TRBD1 (6 bases). The CDR3 sequence is 16 residues long. Trimming took off 2 bases at V and 2 bases at J, with 15 bases between the two ends. Germline-derived CDR1 and CDR2 are SEHNR and FQNEAQ (reference sequence). CDR3 sequence reads: CASSLRTVWVNYGYTF. CDR3 DNA: TGTGCCAGCAGCTTAAGGACAGTCTGGGTAAACTATGGCTACACCTTC.

The V and J genes are TRBV10-2 and TRBJ1-6; D uncertain. V lost 0 bases and J 7 bases, leaving 13 bases between the germline ends. Germline V gene data show CDR1 as WSHSY and CDR2 as SAAADI. This CDR3 has 16 residues. The CDR3 DNA is TGCGCCAGCAGTGAGTCCGGCAGGCGGGAAAATTCACCCCTCCACTTT. Translated: CASSESGRRENSPLHF.

In DNA, the CDR3 is TGTGCCAGCAGCCTCACTCACCTGCGGGGCGGGTACGAGCAGTACTTC. Translated, it gives CASSLTHLRGGYEQYF. The V call is TRBV14, the J call TRBJ2-7; D perhaps matches TRBD2 (6 bases). CDR1 SGHDN and CDR2 FVKESK come from the germline V gene. The V end was cut by 4 bases, the J end by 4 bases, with 20 bases between. The CDR3 length is 16 residues.

CDR3 sequence (DNA): TGTGCCAGCAGCGTAGAGGGACTGTGGGACCAGCCCCAGCATTTT. Its protein product is CASSVEGLWDQPQHF. The chain employs TRBV9 and TRBJ1-5; possibly TRBD1 for D (5 bases). CDR1 is SGDLS, CDR2 YYNGEE, per germline. The V and J ends lost 0 bases and 7 bases respectively, with 14 bases between them. CDR3 length: 15 amino acids. Looking up the rest from reference TRBV9 and TRBJ1-5 gives the full variable domain: DSGVTQTPKHLITATGQRVTLRCSPRSGDLSVYWYQQSLDQGLQFLIQYYNGEERAKGNILERFSAQQFPDLHSELNLSSLELGDSALYFCASSVEGLWDQPQHFGDGTRLSIL.

This chain joins TRBV2 and TRBJ1-2; no clear D. The germline CDR1 and CDR2 sequences are SNHLY and FYNNEI. Between the trimmed V and J ends, which lost 3 bases and 1 base, there was a span of 12 bases. The CDR3 runs 15 residues. DNA for the CDR3: TGTGCCAGCAGTGAGGGCAGGATAATTAACTATGGCTACACCTTC. Amino acid sequence: CASSEGRIINYGYTF. Looking up the rest from reference TRBV2 and TRBJ1-2 gives the full variable domain: EPEVTQTPSHQVTQMGQEVILRCVPISNHLYFYWYRQILGQKVEFLVSFYNNEISEKSEIFDDQFSVERPDGSNFTLKIRSTKLEDSAMYFCASSEGRIINYGYTFGSGTRLTVV.

This clone was observed a single time. V and J are TRBV18 and TRBJ2-3; D perhaps matches TRBD2 (5 bases). Germline V gives CDR1 KGHSH, CDR2 LQKENI. V was cut by 6 bases and J by 2 bases, with 24 bases left in between. The CDR3 runs 18 residues. The CDR3 DNA is TGTGCCAGCTCCCACGTAGCTGTCGGGAATCCGACCACAGATACGCAGTATTTT. Amino acids: CASSHVAVGNPTTDTQYF.